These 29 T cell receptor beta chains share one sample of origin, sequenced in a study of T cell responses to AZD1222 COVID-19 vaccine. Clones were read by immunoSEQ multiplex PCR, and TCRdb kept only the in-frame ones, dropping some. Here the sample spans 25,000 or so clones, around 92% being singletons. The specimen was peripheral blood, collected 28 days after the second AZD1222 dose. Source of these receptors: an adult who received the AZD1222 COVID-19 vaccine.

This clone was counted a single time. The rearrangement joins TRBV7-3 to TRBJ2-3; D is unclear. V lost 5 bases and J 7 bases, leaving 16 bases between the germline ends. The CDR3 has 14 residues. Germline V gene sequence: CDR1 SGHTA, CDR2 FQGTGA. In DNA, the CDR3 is TGTGCCAGCAGCCCCAGCTCCTTGATCTATACGCAGTATTTT. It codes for CASSPSSLIYTQYF.

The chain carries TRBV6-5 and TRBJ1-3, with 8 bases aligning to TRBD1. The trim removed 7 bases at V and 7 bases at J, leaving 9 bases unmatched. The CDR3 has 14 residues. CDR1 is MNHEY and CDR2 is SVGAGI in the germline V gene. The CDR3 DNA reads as TGTGCCAGCACGCCAGGACAGGGTAGCAACACCATATATTTT. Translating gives CASTPGQGSNTIYF.

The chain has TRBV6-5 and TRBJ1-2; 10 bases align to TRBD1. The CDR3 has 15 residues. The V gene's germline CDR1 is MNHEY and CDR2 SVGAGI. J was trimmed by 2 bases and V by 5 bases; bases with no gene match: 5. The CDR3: CASSRTGGGNYGYTF. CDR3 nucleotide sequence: TGTGCCAGCAGTCGGACAGGGGGAGGCAACTATGGCTACACCTTC.

The chain's CDR3 is CASSGGADTQYF. The CDR3 DNA follows: TGTGCCAGCAGCGGAGGGGCAGATACGCAGTATTTT. This chain joins TRBV6-5 and TRBJ2-3; D might be TRBD2 (6 bases). Trimming removed 6 bases from V and 4 bases from J, with 8 bases in between. CDR1 and CDR2 from the germline V gene are MNHEY and SVGAGI. CDR3 size: 12 residues.

CDR3 region: CASSYDYEQYF. CDR3 DNA sequence: TGTGCCAGCAGCTACGACTACGAGCAGTACTTC. The chain links TRBV7-2 to TRBJ2-7; D ambiguous. The ends were cut back, 4 bases at V and 3 bases at J, with 4 bases in the middle. The CDR3 is 11 residues long. The germline V gene has CDR1 SGHTA and CDR2 FQGNSA.

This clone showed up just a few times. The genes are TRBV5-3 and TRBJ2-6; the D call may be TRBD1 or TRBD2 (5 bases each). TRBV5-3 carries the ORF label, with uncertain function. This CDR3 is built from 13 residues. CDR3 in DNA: TGTACGGGACCAGTTTCTGGGGCCAACGTCCTGACTTTC. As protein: CTGPVSGANVLTF.

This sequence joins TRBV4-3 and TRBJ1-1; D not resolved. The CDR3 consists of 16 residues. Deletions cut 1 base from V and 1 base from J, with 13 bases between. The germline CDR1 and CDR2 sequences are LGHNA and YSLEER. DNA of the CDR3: TGCGCCAGCAGCCAAGTCGGTACGTTGGCGAACACTGAAGCTTTCTTT. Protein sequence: CASSQVGTLANTEAFF.

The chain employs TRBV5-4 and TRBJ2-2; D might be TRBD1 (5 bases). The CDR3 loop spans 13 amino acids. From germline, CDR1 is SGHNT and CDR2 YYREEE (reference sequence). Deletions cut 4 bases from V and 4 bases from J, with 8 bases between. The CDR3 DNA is TGTGCCAGCAGCGCCCAGGGCACCGGGGAGCTGTTTTTT. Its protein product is CASSAQGTGELFF.

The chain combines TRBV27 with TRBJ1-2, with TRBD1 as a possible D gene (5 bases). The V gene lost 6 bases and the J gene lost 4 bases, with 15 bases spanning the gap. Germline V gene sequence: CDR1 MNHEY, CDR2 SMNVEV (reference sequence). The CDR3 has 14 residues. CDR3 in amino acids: CASRGSGTSYGYTF. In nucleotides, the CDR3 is TGTGCCAGCAGGGGTTCTGGGACCTCCTATGGCTACACCTTC.

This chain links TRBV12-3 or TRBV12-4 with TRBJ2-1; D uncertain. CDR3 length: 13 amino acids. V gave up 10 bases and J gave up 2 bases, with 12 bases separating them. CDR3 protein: CATAPVPYNEQFF. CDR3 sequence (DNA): TGTGCCACTGCCCCTGTTCCCTACAATGAGCAGTTCTTC.

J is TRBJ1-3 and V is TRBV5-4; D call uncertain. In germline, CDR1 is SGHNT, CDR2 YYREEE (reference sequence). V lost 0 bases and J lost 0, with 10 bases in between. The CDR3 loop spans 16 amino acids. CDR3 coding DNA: TGTGCCAGCAGCTTGGCCGGGCCCAACTCTGGAAACACCATATATTTT. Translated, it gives CASSLAGPNSGNTIYF.

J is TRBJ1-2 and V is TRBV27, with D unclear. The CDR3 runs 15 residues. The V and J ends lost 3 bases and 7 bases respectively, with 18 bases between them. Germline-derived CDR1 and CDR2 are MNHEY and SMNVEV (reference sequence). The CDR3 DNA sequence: TGTGCCAGCAGTTTTCTATCCCAACTGGCAGGTGGCTACACCTTC. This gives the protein CASSFLSQLAGGYTF.

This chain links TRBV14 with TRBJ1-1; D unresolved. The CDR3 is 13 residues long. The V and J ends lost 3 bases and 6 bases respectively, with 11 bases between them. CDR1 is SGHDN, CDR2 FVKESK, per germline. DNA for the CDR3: TGTGCCAGCAGCCAGGGAAATTTCGCTGAAGCTTTCTTT. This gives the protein CASSQGNFAEAFF.

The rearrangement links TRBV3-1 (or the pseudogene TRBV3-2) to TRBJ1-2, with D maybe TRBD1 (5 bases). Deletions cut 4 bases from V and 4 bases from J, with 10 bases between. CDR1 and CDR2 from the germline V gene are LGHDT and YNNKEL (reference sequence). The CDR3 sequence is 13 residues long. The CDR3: CASSPWQGYGYTF. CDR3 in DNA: TGTGCCAGCAGCCCTTGGCAGGGCTATGGCTACACCTTC.

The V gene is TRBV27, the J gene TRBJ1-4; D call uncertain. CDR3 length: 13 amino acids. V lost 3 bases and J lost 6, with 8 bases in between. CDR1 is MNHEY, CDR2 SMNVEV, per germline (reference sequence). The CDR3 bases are TGTGCCAGCAGTTTTCGAGGACATGAAAAACTGTTTTTT. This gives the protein CASSFRGHEKLFF.

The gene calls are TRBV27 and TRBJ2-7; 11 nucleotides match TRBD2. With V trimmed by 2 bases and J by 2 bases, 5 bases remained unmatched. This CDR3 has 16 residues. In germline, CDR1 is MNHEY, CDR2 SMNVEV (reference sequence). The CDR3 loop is CASSLRTSGQAYEQYF. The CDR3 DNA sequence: TGTGCCAGCAGTTTACGGACTAGCGGGCAGGCCTACGAGCAGTACTTC.

The CDR3 sequence is CASSQGGVNSGGYTF. As DNA, the CDR3 is TGTGCCAGCAGCCAAGGAGGGGTAAACAGCGGTGGCTACACCTTC. This chain connects TRBV14 to TRBJ1-2; TRBD1 might be the D (5 bases). The CDR3 sequence is 15 residues long. V lost 1 base to trimming and J lost 7 bases, with 16 bases between them. Germline assignment: CDR1 SGHDN and CDR2 FVKESK. Variable domain in full (rest from reference TRBV14 and TRBJ1-2): EAGVTQFPSHSVIEKGQTVTLRCDPISGHDNLYWYRRVMGKEIKFLLHFVKESKQDESGMPNNRFLAERTGGTYSTLKVQPAELEDSGVYFCASSQGGVNSGGYTFGSGTRLTVV.

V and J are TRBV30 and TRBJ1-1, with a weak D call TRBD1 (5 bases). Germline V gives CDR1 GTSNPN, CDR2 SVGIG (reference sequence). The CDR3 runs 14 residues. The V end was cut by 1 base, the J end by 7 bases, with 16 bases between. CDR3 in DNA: TGTGCCTGGAGTGCTCCGTCGGGGGTGGGTGAAGCTTTCTTT. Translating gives CAWSAPSGVGEAFF. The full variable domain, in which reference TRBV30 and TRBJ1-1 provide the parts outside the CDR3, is SQTIHQWPATLVQPVGSPLSLECTVEGTSNPNLYWYRQAAGRGLQLLFYSVGIGQISSEVPQNLSASRPQDRQFILSSKKLLLSDSGFYLCAWSAPSGVGEAFFGQGTRLTVV.

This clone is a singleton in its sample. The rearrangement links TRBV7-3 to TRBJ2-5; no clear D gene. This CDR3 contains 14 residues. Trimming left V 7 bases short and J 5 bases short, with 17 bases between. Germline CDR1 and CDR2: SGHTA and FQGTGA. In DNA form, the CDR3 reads TGTGCCAGCACAAAAAACCCGCAATTCGAGACCCAGTACTTC. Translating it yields CASTKNPQFETQYF.

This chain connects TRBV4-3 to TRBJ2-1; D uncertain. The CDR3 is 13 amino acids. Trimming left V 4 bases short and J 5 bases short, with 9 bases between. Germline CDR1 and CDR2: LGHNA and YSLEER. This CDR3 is CASSRDGNNEQFF. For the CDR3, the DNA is TGCGCCAGCAGCCGTGACGGAAACAATGAGCAGTTCTTC.

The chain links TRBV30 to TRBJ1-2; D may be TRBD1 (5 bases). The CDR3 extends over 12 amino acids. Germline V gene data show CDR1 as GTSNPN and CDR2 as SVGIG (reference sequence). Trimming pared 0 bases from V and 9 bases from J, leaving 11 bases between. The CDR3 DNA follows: TGTGCCTGGAGTGTAACCCGGGGGAGCTACACCTTC. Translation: CAWSVTRGSYTF.

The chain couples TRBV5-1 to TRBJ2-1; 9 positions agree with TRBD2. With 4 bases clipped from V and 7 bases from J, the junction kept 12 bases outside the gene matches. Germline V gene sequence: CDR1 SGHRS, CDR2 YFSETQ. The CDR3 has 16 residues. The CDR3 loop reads CASSGLAPYLGNEQFF. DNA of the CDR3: TGCGCCAGCAGCGGACTAGCGCCCTACCTAGGGAATGAGCAGTTCTTC.

Written as DNA, the CDR3 is TGTGCCAGCAGCCGAACTTACGCGAACACCGGGGAGCTGTTTTTT. Translating it yields CASSRTYANTGELFF. The chain combines TRBV28 with TRBJ2-2; no firm D call. Germline loops: CDR1 MDHEN, CDR2 SYDVKM. This CDR3 comprises 15 residues. The V end lost 6 bases, the J end lost 0 bases, and 11 bases lay between the germline ends.

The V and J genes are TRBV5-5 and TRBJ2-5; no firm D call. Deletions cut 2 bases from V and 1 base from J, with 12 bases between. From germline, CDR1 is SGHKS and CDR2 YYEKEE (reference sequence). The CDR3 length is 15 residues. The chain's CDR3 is CASSLLREAQETQYF. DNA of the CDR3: TGTGCCAGCAGCTTACTTAGGGAAGCCCAAGAGACCCAGTACTTC.

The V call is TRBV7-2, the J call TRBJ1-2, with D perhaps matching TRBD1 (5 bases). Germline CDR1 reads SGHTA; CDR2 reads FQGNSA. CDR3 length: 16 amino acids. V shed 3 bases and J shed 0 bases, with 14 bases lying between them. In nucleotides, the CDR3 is TGTGCCAGCAGCTTTAACCGACAGACTGCTAACTATGGCTACACCTTC. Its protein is CASSFNRQTANYGYTF. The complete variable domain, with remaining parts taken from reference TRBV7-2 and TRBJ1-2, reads GAGVSQSPSNKVTEKGKDVELRCDPISGHTALYWYRQSLGQGLEFLIYFQGNSAPDKSGLPSDRFSAERTGGSVSTLTIQRTQQEDSAVYLCASSFNRQTANYGYTFGSGTRLTVV.

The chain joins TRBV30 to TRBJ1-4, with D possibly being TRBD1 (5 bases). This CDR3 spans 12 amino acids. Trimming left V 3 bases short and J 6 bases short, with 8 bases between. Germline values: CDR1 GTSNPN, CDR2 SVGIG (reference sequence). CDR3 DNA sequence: TGTGCCTGGAGCAAAGGGGATGAAAAACTGTTTTTT. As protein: CAWSKGDEKLFF.

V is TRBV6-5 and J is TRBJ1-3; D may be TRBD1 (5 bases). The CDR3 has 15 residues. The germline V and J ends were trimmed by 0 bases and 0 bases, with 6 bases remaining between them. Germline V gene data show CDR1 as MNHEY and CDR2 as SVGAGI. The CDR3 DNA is TGTGCCAGCAGTTACTCGGGGGACTCTGGAAACACCATATATTTT. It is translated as CASSYSGDSGNTIYF.

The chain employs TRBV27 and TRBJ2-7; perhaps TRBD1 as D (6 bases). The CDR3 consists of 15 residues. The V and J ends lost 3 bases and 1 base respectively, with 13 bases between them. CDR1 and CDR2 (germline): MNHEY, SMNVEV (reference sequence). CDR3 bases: TGTGCCAGCAGTTTGGGCAGGGGTAGGTCCTACGAGCAGTACTTC. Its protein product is CASSLGRGRSYEQYF.

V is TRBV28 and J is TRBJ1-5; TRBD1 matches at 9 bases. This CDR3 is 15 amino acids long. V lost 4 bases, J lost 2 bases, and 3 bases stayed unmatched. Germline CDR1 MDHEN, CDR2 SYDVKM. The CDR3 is CASSSQGAGNQPQHF. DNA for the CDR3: TGTGCCAGCAGTTCACAGGGGGCAGGCAATCAGCCCCAGCATTTT. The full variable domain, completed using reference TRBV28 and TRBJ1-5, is DVKVTQSSRYLVKRTGEKVFLECVQDMDHENMFWYRQDPGLGLRLIYFSYDVKMKEKGDIPEGYSVSREKKERFSLILESASTNQTSMYLCASSSQGAGNQPQHFGDGTRLSIL.